This T cell receptor (beta chain) stems from a study of regulatory T cells in long-lasting Graves disease. Stated time point: newly diagnosed GD, antithyroid drugs for less than 3 months. Researchers made the TCR library from RNA that was extracted from PBMCs. American Thyroid Association guidelines defined Graves' disease diagnosis. The collection involved drawing 7.5 to 9.5 milliliters of peripheral blood into EDTA tubes. The CDR3 totals 14 residues. Germline V gives CDR1 SQVTM, CDR2 ANQGSEA. Trimming shortened V by 7 bases and J by 9 bases, and 22 bases separated the two germline ends. Libraries of TCR beta came from iRepertoire HTBI primers plus Arm-PCR of CDR3 regions. In TCRdb, the multiplex PCR reads were re-called with MiXCR into one record per CDR3 protein. Of about 220,000 distinct CDR3 sequences listed, roughly 18% are singletons. These records were also assigned to another study, of T cells in Graves' hyperthyroidism and ophthalmopathy. As that report states: Any patient presenting with uncontrolled infection, other autoimmune disease, pregnancy or lactation was left out. Stable hyperthyroidism was separated from ophthalmopathy by a model based on 13 V-J features.

This TCR was sampled from a woman aged 25 to 39 with Graves disease. Sequenced here: peripheral blood mononuclear cells (PBMCs), sampled at new diagnosis, from a patient treated with antithyroid drugs. The gene calls are TRBV29-1 and TRBJ2-1; weak D call: TRBD1 (5 bases). The chain's CDR3 is CSAARPQGLSEQFF. In DNA, the CDR3 is TGCAGCGCTGCCCGTCCCCAGGGTCTCAGTGAGCAGTTCTTC.